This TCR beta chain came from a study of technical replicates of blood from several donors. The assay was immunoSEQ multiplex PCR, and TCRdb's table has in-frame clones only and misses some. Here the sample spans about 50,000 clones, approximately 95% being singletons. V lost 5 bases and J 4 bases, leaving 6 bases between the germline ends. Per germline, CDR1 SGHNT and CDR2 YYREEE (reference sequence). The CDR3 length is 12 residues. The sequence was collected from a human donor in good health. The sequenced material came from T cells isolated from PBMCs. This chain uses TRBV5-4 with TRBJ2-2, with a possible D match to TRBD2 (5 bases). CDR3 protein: CASRDSTGELFF. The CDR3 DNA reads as TGTGCCAGCAGGGACTCCACCGGGGAGCTGTTTTTT.